This paragraph reports one T cell receptor beta chain. Which antigen it targets is not known. Base qualities are not at hand, and no much larger clone is one base apart. These data are taken from a study of shared T cell receptors in the human thymus (dated by TCRdb to the early 2020s). Study-level background: The study examined how the human thymus generates shared, self-reactive T-cell receptor alpha chains.

The CDR3 runs 16 residues from the cysteine to the phenylalanine. Only the CDR3 portion is preserved as DNA: 48 bases, with reading frame beginning at the first base. The germline V end is reduced by 9 bases and the J end by 4 bases; junction bases left unmatched: 12. In the germline V gene, CDR1 corresponds to MDHEN and CDR2 to SYDVKM. Libraries were built with the immunoSEQ multiplex PCR assay. As stored in TCRdb, this immuneACCESS dataset retains in-frame rearrangements with V and J assigned. A fraction of the clones does not appear; measured against another copy, unresolved V genes explain less than half of the discrepancy, and the remainder lacks a known reason. This sample has over 350,000 clones in its table, and just under 95% of those were observed once. Of the sample, about 0.02% falls within the top ten clones.

Here the chain combines TRBV28 and TRBJ1-1; TRBD1 aligns with 12 central bases. Sequencing input: thymocytes. The sequence was obtained from a human donor. The bases are TGTGCCAGTTCTAAGGGGGACAGGGGGCTCTTCACTGAAGCTTTCTTT. Translated, it gives CASSKGDRGLFTEAFF. The entire variable domain, with the stretches around the CDR3 drawn from the reference TRBV28 and TRBJ1-1 proteins, is DVKVTQSSRYLVKRTGEKVFLECVQDMDHENMFWYRQDPGLGLRLIYFSYDVKMKEKGDIPEGYSVSREKKERFSLILESASTNQTSMYLCASSKGDRGLFTEAFFGQGTRLTVV.